Given below is one TCR beta chain in context. How the authors handled the data: Amplifying reference gene primers gave estimates of nucleated cell counts. Method: immunoSEQ multiplex PCR; TCRdb's copy keeps in-frame clones and lacks some. That table gives V, J and clone size, and the DNA gave D and trimming. The table lists 150,000 to 190,000 clones, around 83% of them singletons, with more than 6.5% in the top ten. Seattle enrolled patients during active infection and tracked them longitudinally. The data were taken from a study of blood T cell repertoires in COVID-19. This TCR came from a woman in her sixties or seventies with COVID-19, enrolled during active disease. Sequencing input: peripheral blood.

The DNA of the CDR3 is TGTGCCAGCAGCGCGGAGGGAAGGAACACTGAAGCTTTCTTT. Its translation is CASSAEGRNTEAFF. V is TRBV9 and J is TRBJ1-1, with D unresolved. The CDR3 extends over 14 amino acids. The V gene lost 3 bases and the J gene lost 1 base, with 10 bases spanning the gap. Per the germline V gene, CDR1 is SGDLS and CDR2 is YYNGEE. The complete variable domain, with remaining parts taken from reference TRBV9 and TRBJ1-1, reads DSGVTQTPKHLITATGQRVTLRCSPRSGDLSVYWYQQSLDQGLQFLIQYYNGEERAKGNILERFSAQQFPDLHSELNLSSLELGDSALYFCASSAEGRNTEAFFGQGTRLTVV.